The T cell receptor (beta chain) described here comes from a study of control samples from healthy donors and cancer patients. Germline V CDR1 and CDR2: MNHEY, SVGAGI. The junction had 4 bases not matched to a gene; V was cut back by 6 bases and J by 6 bases. The CDR3 runs to 13 residues. Clones were sequenced by immunoSEQ multiplex PCR, and TCRdb holds only the in-frame ones, with some missing. In the table there are 170,000 or so clones, about 94% of which are singletons. This chain links TRBV6-5 with TRBJ2-7; 11 bases fit TRBD1. Sequencing was performed on blood. This sequence originates from a woman in her forties in good health. The CDR3 sequence is CASRRTGGIEQYF. The CDR3, as DNA: TGTGCCAGCAGGCGGACAGGGGGCATCGAGCAGTACTTC.